The T cell receptor beta chain described here comes from a study of blood T cell repertoires in COVID-19. Germline CDR1 is KGHSH and CDR2 is LQKENI. The CDR3 is made up of 15 amino acids. The ends were cut back, 5 bases at V and 6 bases at J, with 17 bases in the middle. Generated by immunoSEQ multiplex PCR, the TCRdb table keeps only in-frame clones and is missing some. The profile shows about 220,000 clones, over 65% of them singletons. This receptor was identified in an older woman who had recovered from COVID-19. The V and J genes are TRBV18 and TRBJ1-5; possibly TRBD1 for D (5 bases). Sequenced input: PBMCs or T cells enriched from blood (not recorded which). CDR3 in amino acids: CASSGGDFLSQPQHF. DNA of the CDR3: TGTGCCAGCTCAGGAGGGGATTTTCTCAGTCAGCCCCAGCATTTT.